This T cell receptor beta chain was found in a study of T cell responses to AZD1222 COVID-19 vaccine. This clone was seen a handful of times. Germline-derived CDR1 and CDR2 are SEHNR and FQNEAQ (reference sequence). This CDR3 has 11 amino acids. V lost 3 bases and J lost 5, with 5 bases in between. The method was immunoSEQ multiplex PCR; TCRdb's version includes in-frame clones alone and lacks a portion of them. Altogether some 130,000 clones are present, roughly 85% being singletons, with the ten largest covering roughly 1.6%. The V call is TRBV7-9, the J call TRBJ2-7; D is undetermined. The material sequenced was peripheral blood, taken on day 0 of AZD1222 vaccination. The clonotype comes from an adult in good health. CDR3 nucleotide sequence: TGTGCCAGCAGCTTTAAACACGAGCAGTACTTC. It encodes CASSFKHEQYF. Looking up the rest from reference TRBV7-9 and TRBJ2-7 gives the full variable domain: DTGVSQNPRHKITKRGQNVTFRCDPISEHNRLYWYRQTLGQGPEFLTYFQNEAQLEKSRLLSDRFSAERPKGSFSTLEIQRTEQGDSAMYLCASSFKHEQYFGPGTRLTVT.